A selection of T cell receptor beta chains follows, all from one sample in a study of blood T cell repertoires in COVID-19. The table came from immunoSEQ multiplex PCR; TCRdb's copy has only in-frame clones and leaves some out. The sample contains a few hundred thousand clones, 85% to 90% of which appear only once. The specimen was PBMCs or T cells enriched from blood (not recorded which). These receptors came from a woman between 18 and 29 years old with acute COVID-19. Each CDR3 is given with its conserved first and last residue. The D gene is left open where the match is weak. Expanded clones get a size class; other rows say once, few or many, or leave the size out.

d_gene: TRBD2
j_gene: TRBJ2-3
v_gene: TRBV7-9
abundance: few
CDR3nt: TGTGCCAGCAGCTTGGGACTAGCGGGAGAGGGAAATACGCAGTATTTT
CDR3aa: CASSLGLAGEGNTQYF

d_gene: TRBD2
j_gene: TRBJ2-7
v_gene: TRBV3-1/TRBV3-2
abundance: -
CDR3nt: TGTGCCAGCAGTGGGACTAGCGGGAGCGAGCAGTACTTC
CDR3aa: CASSGTSGSEQYF

d_gene: TRBD1
j_gene: TRBJ1-1
v_gene: TRBV6-5
abundance: -
CDR3nt: TGTGCCAGCAGGAAGGGACAGGAGAACACTGAAGCTTTCTTT
CDR3aa: CASRKGQENTEAFF

d_gene: -
j_gene: TRBJ2-7
v_gene: TRBV19
abundance: -
CDR3nt: TGTGCCAGTAGTATAGGTGGGAGTGGATACGAGCAGTACTTC
CDR3aa: CASSIGGSGYEQYF

d_gene: -
j_gene: TRBJ1-5
v_gene: TRBV11-2
abundance: -
CDR3nt: TGTGCCAGCAGCTTCACCGGGGAAAGCAATCAGCCCCAGCATTTT
CDR3aa: CASSFTGESNQPQHF

d_gene: -
j_gene: TRBJ2-3
v_gene: TRBV11-1
abundance: -
CDR3nt: TGTGCCAGCAGCTTAAGCGCGGACTACGACACAGATACGCAGTATTTT
CDR3aa: CASSLSADYDTDTQYF

d_gene: -
j_gene: TRBJ2-3
v_gene: TRBV6-4
abundance: -
CDR3nt: TGTGCCAGCAGTGAAACGGGAGAGGGAGATACGCAGTATTTT
CDR3aa: CASSETGEGDTQYF

d_gene: -
j_gene: TRBJ1-6
v_gene: TRBV21-1
abundance: few
CDR3nt: TGTGCCAGCAGCAAAAATGACGACCACGGGACAAAGTATTCACCCCTCCACTTT
CDR3aa: CASSKNDDHGTKYSPLHF

d_gene: TRBD1
j_gene: TRBJ2-7
v_gene: TRBV9
abundance: -
CDR3nt: TGTGCCAGCAGCAGACAGGGGGAGCTCGGCGAGCAGTACTTC
CDR3aa: CASSRQGELGEQYF

d_gene: -
j_gene: TRBJ2-2
v_gene: TRBV6-5
abundance: few
CDR3nt: TGTGCCAGCAGTTACATGGCGGGGAACACCGGGGAGCTGTTTTTT
CDR3aa: CASSYMAGNTGELFF

d_gene: TRBD1
j_gene: TRBJ2-7
v_gene: TRBV7-2
abundance: -
CDR3nt: TGTGCCAGCAGCTTAGCACAGGGGGGCCCTACCTTCTACGAGCAGTACTTC
CDR3aa: CASSLAQGGPTFYEQYF

d_gene: TRBD2
j_gene: TRBJ2-1
v_gene: TRBV19
abundance: -
CDR3nt: TGTGCCAGTTCCGGGACTAGCGGGCGACGCGATGAGCAGTTCTTC
CDR3aa: CASSGTSGRRDEQFF

d_gene: -
j_gene: TRBJ1-1
v_gene: TRBV5-1
abundance: -
CDR3nt: TGCGCCAGCAGCTTGAAAACAGGTTCTGTTGGGGACACTGAAGCTTTCTTT
CDR3aa: CASSLKTGSVGDTEAFF

d_gene: -
j_gene: TRBJ1-2
v_gene: TRBV7-9
abundance: -
CDR3nt: TGTGCCAGCCTTCATCAGGACTATGGCTACACCTTC
CDR3aa: CASLHQDYGYTF

d_gene: -
j_gene: TRBJ1-4
v_gene: TRBV15
abundance: -
CDR3nt: TGTGCCACCAGTAAATCACAGGAAAAACTGTTTTTT
CDR3aa: CATSKSQEKLFF

d_gene: TRBD1
j_gene: TRBJ1-3
v_gene: TRBV6-2/TRBV6-3
abundance: -
CDR3nt: TGTGCCAGCAGTTACTCGGCAGGGGGAGGAAACACCATATATTTT
CDR3aa: CASSYSAGGGNTIYF

d_gene: TRBD1
j_gene: TRBJ2-7
v_gene: TRBV18
abundance: -
CDR3nt: TGTGCCAGCTCACTTATATCCGGGACAGACTACGAGCAGTACTTC
CDR3aa: CASSLISGTDYEQYF

d_gene: TRBD1
j_gene: TRBJ2-5
v_gene: TRBV5-6
abundance: -
CDR3nt: TGTGCCAGCAGCCGGGACAGAAAAGAGACCCAGTACTTC
CDR3aa: CASSRDRKETQYF

d_gene: -
j_gene: TRBJ2-7
v_gene: TRBV5-6
abundance: -
CDR3nt: TGTGCCAGCAGCTTGAGAGACAGCGCATACGAGCAGTACTTC
CDR3aa: CASSLRDSAYEQYF

d_gene: TRBD1
j_gene: TRBJ2-1
v_gene: TRBV25-1
abundance: -
CDR3nt: TGTGCCAGCAGGAGGGGGGCAGGGGGCTTTTCTGAGCAGTTCTTC
CDR3aa: CASRRGAGGFSEQFF

d_gene: TRBD2
j_gene: TRBJ2-1
v_gene: TRBV6-5
abundance: -
CDR3nt: TGTGCCAGCAGTTCGATAGCGGGAGGGGGCAATGAGCAGTTCTTC
CDR3aa: CASSSIAGGGNEQFF

d_gene: -
j_gene: TRBJ1-4
v_gene: TRBV4-3
abundance: -
CDR3nt: TGCGCCAGCAGCCAAGATAGGGTCAGGGGTAATGAAAAACTGTTTTTT
CDR3aa: CASSQDRVRGNEKLFF

d_gene: TRBD2
j_gene: TRBJ2-1
v_gene: TRBV4-1
abundance: once
CDR3nt: TGCGCCAGCAGCCAAAGGTCCCTGGGACTAGCGGGAGCTGAGCAGTTCTTC
CDR3aa: CASSQRSLGLAGAEQFF

d_gene: -
j_gene: TRBJ2-3
v_gene: TRBV7-9
abundance: once
CDR3nt: TGTGCCAGCAGCTTTTTTCCCAGGGCCGGTACAGATACGCAGTATTTT
CDR3aa: CASSFFPRAGTDTQYF

d_gene: -
j_gene: TRBJ1-3
v_gene: TRBV2
abundance: -
CDR3nt: TGTGCCAGCAGTGAAGTTATCTCTGGAAACACCATATATTTT
CDR3aa: CASSEVISGNTIYF

d_gene: TRBD1
j_gene: TRBJ2-7
v_gene: TRBV19
abundance: -
CDR3nt: TGTGCCAGTAGTTCCGACAGGGGGGACTACGAGCAGTACTTC
CDR3aa: CASSSDRGDYEQYF

d_gene: -
j_gene: TRBJ1-1
v_gene: TRBV27
abundance: -
CDR3nt: TGTGCCAGCAGTGTTGGACAAAAACATGAAGCTTTCTTT
CDR3aa: CASSVGQKHEAFF

d_gene: TRBD2
j_gene: TRBJ2-7
v_gene: TRBV27
abundance: -
CDR3nt: TGTGCCAGCAGTTCTCGCGGGAGTTACGAGCAGTACTTC
CDR3aa: CASSSRGSYEQYF

d_gene: TRBD1
j_gene: TRBJ1-5
v_gene: TRBV7-8
abundance: -
CDR3nt: TGTGCCAGCAGCCCTGACAGGGGGGATCAGCCCCAGCATTTT
CDR3aa: CASSPDRGDQPQHF